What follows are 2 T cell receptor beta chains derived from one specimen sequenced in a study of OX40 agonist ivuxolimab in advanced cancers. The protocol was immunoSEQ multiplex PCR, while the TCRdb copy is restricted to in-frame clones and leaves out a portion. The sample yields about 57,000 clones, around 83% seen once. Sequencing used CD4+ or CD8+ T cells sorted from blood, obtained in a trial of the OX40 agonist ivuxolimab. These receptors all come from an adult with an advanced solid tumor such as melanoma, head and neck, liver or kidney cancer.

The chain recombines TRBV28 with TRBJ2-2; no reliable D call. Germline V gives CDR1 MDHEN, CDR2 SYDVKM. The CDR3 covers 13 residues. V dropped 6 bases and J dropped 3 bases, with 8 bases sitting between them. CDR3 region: CASSRTYTGELFF. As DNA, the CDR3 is TGTGCCAGCAGCAGGACCTACACCGGGGAGCTGTTTTTT.

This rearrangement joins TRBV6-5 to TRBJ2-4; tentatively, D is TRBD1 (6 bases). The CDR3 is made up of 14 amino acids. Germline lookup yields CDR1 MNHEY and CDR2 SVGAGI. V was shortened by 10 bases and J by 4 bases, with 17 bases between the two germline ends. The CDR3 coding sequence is TGTGCCACGAACAGGGCCACGGGGAAAAACATTCAGTACTTC. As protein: CATNRATGKNIQYF.